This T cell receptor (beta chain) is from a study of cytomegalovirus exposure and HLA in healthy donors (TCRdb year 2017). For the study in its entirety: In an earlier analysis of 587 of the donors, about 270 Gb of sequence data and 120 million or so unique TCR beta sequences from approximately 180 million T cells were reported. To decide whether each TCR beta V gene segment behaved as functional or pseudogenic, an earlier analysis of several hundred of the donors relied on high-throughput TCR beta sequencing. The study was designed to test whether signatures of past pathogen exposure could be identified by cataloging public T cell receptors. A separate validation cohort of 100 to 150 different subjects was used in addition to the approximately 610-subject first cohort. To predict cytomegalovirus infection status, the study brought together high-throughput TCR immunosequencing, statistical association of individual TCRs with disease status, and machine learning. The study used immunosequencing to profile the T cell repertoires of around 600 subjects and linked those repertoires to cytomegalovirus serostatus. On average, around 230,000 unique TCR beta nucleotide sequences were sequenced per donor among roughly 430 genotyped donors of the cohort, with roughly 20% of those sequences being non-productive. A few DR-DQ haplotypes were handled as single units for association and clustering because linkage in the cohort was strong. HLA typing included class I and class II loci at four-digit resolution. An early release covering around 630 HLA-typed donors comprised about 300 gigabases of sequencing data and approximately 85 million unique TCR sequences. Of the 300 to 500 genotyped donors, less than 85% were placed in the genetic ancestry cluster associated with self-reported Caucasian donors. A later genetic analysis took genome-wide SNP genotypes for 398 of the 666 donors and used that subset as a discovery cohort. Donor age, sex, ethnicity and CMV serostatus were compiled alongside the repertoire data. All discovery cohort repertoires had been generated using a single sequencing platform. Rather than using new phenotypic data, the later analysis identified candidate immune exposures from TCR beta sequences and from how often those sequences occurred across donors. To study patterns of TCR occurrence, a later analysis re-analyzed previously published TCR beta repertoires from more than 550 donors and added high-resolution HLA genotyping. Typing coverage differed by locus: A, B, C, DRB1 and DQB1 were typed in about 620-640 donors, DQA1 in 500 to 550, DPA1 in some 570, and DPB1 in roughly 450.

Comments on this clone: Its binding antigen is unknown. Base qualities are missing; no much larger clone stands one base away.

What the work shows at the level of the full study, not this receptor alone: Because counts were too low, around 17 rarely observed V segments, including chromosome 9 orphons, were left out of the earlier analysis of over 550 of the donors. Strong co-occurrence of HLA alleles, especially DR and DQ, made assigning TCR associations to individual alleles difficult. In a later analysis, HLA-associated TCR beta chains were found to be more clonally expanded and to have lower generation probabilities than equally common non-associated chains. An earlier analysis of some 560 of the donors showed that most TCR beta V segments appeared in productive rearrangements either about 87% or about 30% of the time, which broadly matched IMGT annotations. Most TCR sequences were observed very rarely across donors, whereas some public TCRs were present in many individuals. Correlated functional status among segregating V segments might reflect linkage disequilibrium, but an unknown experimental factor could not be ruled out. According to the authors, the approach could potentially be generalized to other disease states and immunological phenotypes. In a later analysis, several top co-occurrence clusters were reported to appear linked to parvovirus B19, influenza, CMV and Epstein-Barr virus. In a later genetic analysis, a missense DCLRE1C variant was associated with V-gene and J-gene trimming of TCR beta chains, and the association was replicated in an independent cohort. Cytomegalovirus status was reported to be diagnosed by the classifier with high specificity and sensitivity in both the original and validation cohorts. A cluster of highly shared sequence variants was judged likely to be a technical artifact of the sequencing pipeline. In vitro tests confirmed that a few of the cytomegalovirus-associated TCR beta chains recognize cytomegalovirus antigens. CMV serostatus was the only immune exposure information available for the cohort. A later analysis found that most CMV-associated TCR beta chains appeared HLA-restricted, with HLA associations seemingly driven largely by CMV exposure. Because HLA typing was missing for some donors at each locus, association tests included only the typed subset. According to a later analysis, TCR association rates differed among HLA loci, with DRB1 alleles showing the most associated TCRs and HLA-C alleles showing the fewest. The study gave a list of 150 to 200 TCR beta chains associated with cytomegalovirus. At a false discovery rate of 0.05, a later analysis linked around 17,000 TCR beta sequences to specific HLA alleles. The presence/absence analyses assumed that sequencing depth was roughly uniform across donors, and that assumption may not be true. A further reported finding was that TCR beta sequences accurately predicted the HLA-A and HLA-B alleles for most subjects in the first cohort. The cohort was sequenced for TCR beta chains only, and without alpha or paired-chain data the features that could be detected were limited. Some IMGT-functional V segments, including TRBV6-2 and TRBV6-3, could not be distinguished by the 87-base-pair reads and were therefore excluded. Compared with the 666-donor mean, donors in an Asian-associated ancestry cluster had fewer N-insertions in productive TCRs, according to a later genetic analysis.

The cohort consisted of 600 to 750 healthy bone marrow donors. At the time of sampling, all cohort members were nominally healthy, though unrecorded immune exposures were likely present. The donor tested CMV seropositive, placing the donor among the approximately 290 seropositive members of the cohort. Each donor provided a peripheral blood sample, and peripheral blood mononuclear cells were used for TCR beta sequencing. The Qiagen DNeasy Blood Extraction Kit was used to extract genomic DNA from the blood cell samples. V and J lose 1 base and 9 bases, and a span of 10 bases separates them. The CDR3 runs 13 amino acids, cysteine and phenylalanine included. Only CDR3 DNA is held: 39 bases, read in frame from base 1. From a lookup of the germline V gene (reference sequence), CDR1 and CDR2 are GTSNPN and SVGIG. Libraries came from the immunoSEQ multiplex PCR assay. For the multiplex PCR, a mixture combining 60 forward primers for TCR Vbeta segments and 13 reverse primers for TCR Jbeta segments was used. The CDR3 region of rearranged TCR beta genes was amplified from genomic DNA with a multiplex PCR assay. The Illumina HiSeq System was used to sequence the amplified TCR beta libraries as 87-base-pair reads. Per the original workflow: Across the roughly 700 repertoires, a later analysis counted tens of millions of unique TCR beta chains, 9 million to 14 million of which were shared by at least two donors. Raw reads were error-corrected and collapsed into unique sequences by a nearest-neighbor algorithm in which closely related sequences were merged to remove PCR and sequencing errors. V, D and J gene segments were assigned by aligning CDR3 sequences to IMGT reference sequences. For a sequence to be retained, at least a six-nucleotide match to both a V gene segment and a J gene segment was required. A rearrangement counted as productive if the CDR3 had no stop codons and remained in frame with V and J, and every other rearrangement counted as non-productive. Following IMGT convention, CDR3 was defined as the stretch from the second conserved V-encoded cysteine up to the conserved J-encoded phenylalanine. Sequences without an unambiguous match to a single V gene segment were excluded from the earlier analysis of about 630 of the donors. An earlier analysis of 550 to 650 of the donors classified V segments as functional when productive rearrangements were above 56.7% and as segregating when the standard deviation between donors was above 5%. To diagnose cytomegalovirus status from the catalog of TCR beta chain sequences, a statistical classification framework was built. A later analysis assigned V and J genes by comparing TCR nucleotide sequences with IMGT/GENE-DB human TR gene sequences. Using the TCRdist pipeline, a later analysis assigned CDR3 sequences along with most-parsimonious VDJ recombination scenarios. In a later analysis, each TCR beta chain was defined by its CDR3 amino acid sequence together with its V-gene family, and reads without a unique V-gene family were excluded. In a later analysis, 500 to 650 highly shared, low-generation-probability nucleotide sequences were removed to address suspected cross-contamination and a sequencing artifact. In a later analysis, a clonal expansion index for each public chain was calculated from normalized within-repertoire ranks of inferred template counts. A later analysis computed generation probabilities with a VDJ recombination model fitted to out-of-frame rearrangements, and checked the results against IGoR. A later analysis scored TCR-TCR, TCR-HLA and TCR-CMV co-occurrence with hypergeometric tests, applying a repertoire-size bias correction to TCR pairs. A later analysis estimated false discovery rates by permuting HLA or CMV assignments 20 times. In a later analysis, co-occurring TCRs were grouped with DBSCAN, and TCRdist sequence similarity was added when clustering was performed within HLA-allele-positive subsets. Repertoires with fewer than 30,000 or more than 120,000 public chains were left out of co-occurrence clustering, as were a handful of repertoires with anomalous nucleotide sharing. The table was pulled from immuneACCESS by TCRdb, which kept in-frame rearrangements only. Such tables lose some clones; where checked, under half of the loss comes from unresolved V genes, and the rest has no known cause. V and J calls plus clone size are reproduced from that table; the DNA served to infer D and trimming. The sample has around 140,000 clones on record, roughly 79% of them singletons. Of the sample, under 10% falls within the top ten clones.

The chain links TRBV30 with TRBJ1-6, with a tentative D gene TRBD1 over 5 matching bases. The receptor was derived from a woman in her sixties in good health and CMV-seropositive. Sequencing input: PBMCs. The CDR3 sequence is CAWSGGNSSPLHF. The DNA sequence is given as TGTGCCTGGAGTGGGGGCAATAGTTCACCCCTCCACTTT.